A single T cell receptor (beta chain) is shown here with its context. The CDR3 contains 16 residues. V was clipped by 5 bases and J by 3 bases; unmatched bases: 11. Per the germline V gene, CDR1 is MDHEN and CDR2 is SYDVKM. This entry belongs to a study of glioma-infiltrating T cells after dendritic cell vaccination. Clones were sequenced by immunoSEQ multiplex PCR, and TCRdb holds only the in-frame ones, with some missing. The sample lists approximately 60,000 clones, around nine tenths occurring once. Time point meaning: after dendritic cell vaccination, including at tumor progression/relapse. This receptor was identified in a human donor with glioblastoma. The J gene is TRBJ1-1, the V gene TRBV28; 8 nucleotides line up with TRBD1. Here the sequenced sample was blood, taken after dendritic cell vaccination. CDR3 residues: CASSLVTGAYHTEAFF. Here the CDR3 DNA reads TGTGCCAGCAGTCTAGTGACAGGGGCGTATCACACTGAAGCTTTCTTT.